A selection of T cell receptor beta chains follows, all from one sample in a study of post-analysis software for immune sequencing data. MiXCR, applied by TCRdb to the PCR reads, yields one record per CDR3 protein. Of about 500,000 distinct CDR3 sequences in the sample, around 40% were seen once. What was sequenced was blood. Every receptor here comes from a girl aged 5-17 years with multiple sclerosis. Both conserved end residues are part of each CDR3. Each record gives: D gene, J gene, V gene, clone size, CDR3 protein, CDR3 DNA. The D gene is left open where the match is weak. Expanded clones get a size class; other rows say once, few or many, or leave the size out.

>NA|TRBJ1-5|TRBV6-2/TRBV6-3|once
CASSYGGPQHF
TGTGCCAGCAGTTACGGAGGGCCCCAGCATTTT
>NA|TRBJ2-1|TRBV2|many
CASSVESYNEQFF
TGTGCCAGCAGTGTGGAGTCCTACAATGAGCAGTTCTTC
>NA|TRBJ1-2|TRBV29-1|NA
CSVENRNGYTF
TGCAGCGTTGAAAACAGGAATGGTTACACCTTC
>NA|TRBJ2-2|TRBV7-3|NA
CASSLKGTGELFF
TGTGCCAGCAGCTTAAAGGGCACCGGGGAGCTGTTTTTT
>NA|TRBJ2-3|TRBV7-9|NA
CATGWSTDTQYF
TGTGCCACCGGTTGGAGCACAGATACGCAGTATTTT
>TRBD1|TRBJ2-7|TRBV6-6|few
CATQGTGGFYEQYF
TGTGCCACCCAAGGGACAGGGGGCTTTTACGAGCAGTACTTC
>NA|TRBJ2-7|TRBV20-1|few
CSALDGIYEQYF
TGCAGTGCCCTAGACGGGATTTACGAGCAGTACTTC
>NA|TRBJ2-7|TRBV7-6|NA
CASSSQTGGGSDEQYF
TGTGCCAGCAGCTCCCAAACGGGGGGCGGGAGCGACGAGCAGTACTTC
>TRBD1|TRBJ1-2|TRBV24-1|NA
CATSNDRDFPRGYTF
TGTGCCACCAGTAATGACAGGGATTTCCCCAGGGGCTACACCTTC
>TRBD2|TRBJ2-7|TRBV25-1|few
CASRLAGGHGEQYF
TGTGCCAGCAGACTAGCGGGAGGGCATGGGGAGCAGTACTTC
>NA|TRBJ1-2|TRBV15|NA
CATSRNADRSGDGYTF
TGTGCCACCAGCAGGAACGCAGACAGGTCAGGGGATGGCTACACCTTC
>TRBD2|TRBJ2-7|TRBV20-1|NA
CSASGLASSYEQYF
TGCAGTGCTTCGGGACTAGCCAGCTCCTACGAGCAGTACTTC
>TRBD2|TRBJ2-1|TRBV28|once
CASSSLGGLAGFNEQFF
TGTGCCAGCAGCTCATTGGGGGGACTAGCGGGATTCAATGAGCAGTTCTTC
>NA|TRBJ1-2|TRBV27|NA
CASSRGGALQGYTF
TGTGCCAGCAGTAGGGGGGGAGCACTCCAGGGCTACACCTTC
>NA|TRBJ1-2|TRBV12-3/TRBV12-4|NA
CASSPRESGIRYTF
TGTGCCAGCAGCCCGAGAGAGTCAGGAATACGCTACACCTTC
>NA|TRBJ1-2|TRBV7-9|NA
CASSLRGESGYTF
TGTGCCAGCAGCTTAAGAGGGGAAAGTGGCTACACCTTC
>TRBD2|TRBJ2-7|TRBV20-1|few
CSARDGASGHYEQYF
TGCAGTGCTAGAGATGGGGCTAGCGGTCACTACGAGCAGTACTTC
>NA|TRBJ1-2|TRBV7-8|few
CASSDNRDTSSYGYTF
TGTGCCAGCAGCGACAACCGGGACACCTCATCCTATGGCTACACCTTC
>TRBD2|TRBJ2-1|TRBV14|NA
CASSPLTSGIYNEQFF
TGTGCCAGCAGCCCCCTGACTAGCGGGATTTACAATGAGCAGTTCTTC
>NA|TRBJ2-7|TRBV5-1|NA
CASSLRAGSFEQYF
TGCGCCAGCAGCTTAAGGGCGGGTTCGTTTGAGCAGTACTTC
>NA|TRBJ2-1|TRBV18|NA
CASSPEGGEQFF
TGTGCCAGCTCACCAGAAGGGGGTGAGCAGTTCTTC
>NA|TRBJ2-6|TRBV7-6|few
CASSGPWTDSGANVLTF
TGTGCCAGCAGCGGCCCATGGACAGATTCTGGGGCCAACGTCCTGACTTTC
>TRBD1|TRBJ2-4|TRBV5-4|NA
CASSLGTGGSQNIQYF
TGTGCCAGCAGCTTGGGGACAGGGGGCTCCCAAAACATTCAGTACTTC
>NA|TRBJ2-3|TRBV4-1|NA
CASSRPFAGAADTQYF
TGCGCCAGCAGCCGCCCGTTCGCAGGGGCCGCAGATACGCAGTATTTT
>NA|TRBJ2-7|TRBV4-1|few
CASSQVRESSYEQYF
TGCGCCAGCAGCCAAGTACGGGAGAGCTCCTACGAGCAGTACTTC
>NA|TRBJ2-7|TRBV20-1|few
CSAPGVSGEQYF
TGCAGTGCCCCGGGGGTTTCGGGGGAGCAGTACTTC
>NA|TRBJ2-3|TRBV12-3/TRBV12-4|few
CASSPQMGTDTQYF
TGTGCCAGCAGTCCCCAGATGGGCACAGATACGCAGTATTTT
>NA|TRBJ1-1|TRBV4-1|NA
CASSQGGLGEEASTEAFF
TGCGCCAGCAGCCAAGGGGGGTTGGGGGAGGAGGCAAGCACTGAAGCTTTCTTT
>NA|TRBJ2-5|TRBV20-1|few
CSARVGAGQETQYF
TGCAGTGCTAGAGTTGGGGCAGGGCAAGAGACCCAGTACTTC
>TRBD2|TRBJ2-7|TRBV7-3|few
CASIPTDGRASYEQYF
TGTGCCAGCATCCCGACGGACGGGAGGGCCTCCTACGAGCAGTACTTC
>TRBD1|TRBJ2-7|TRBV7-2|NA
CASSQTGVLSYEQYF
TGTGCCAGCAGCCAAACAGGGGTATTATCCTACGAGCAGTACTTC
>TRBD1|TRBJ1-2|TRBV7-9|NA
CASSLTTGKDGYTF
TGTGCCAGCAGCTTAACGACAGGGAAGGATGGCTACACCTTC
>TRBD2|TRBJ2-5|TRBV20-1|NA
CSATRTSKYNEQYF
TGCAGTGCTACCCGGACTAGCAAATACAATGAGCAGTACTTC
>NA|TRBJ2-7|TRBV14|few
CASSRGTNEQYF
TGTGCCAGCAGCCGCGGGACAAACGAGCAGTACTTC
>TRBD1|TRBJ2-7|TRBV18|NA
CASSPTGASYEQYF
TGTGCCAGCTCGCCCACAGGGGCCTCCTACGAGCAGTACTTC
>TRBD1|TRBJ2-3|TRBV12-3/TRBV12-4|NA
CASSLGDRGLDTQYF
TGTGCCAGCAGTTTAGGAGACAGGGGGCTAGATACGCAGTATTTT
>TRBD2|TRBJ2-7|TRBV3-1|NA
CASSQVPSGGEQYF
TGTGCCAGCAGCCAAGTTCCTAGCGGAGGGGAGCAGTACTTC
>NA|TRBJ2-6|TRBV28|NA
CAGSLLSGANVLTF
TGTGCCGGCAGTTTACTCTCTGGGGCCAACGTCCTGACTTTC
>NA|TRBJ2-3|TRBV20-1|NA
CSAIPRLVGTDTQYF
TGCAGTGCGATTCCGAGACTAGTCGGCACAGATACGCAGTATTTT
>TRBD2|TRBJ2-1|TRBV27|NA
CASSLRTLSGGTYNEQFF
TGTGCCAGCAGTCTCCGTACTCTTAGCGGGGGGACCTACAATGAGCAGTTCTTC